The rows below give T cell receptor beta chains drawn from one sample of a study of OX40 agonist ivuxolimab in advanced cancers. Profiled with immunoSEQ multiplex PCR; TCRdb holds only in-frame clones, not every one. The repertoire includes 85,000 to 90,000 clones, more than 70% of them detected once, and approximately 0.2% sits in the top ten. Material: CD4+ or CD8+ T cells sorted from blood, obtained in a trial of the OX40 agonist ivuxolimab. The receptors come from an adult with an advanced solid tumor such as melanoma, head and neck, liver or kidney cancer. The CDR3 runs from the conserved cysteine through the conserved F or W. The D gene is left open where the match is weak. Not all rows give a size; the values are once, few, many and, for expanded clones, a class.

D,V,size,J,length,DNA,CDR3
NA,TRBV4-1,few,TRBJ1-1,15,TGCGCCAGCAGCCCCGTCTTGGCGTTGAACACTGAAGCTTTCTTT,CASSPVLALNTEAFF
TRBD2,TRBV9,NA,TRBJ2-5,15,TGTGCCAGCAGCGTAGGGACTAGCGGACAAGAGACCCAGTACTTC,CASSVGTSGQETQYF
TRBD1,TRBV7-3,NA,TRBJ2-4,15,TGTGCCAGCAGCGAGGGAATGGGACAGGGGAACATTCAGTACTTC,CASSEGMGQGNIQYF
NA,TRBV7-2,NA,TRBJ1-4,15,TGTGCCAGCAGCCAGGACAGCGCAACTAATGAAAAACTGTTTTTT,CASSQDSATNEKLFF
TRBD1,TRBV27,NA,TRBJ2-7,14,TGTGCCAGCAGGGGCCAACCAGGGGGCTACGAGCAGTACTTC,CASRGQPGGYEQYF
NA,TRBV6-6,NA,TRBJ1-1,15,TGTGCCAGCAGTTACTCGACAGGCAGGAACACTGAAGCTTTCTTT,CASSYSTGRNTEAFF
TRBD1,TRBV19,NA,TRBJ1-5,15,TGTGCCAGTAGTTACGTGGACAGGGGTGCTCAGCCCCAGCATTTT,CASSYVDRGAQPQHF
NA,TRBV19,once,TRBJ2-5,17,TGTGCCAGTAGCCGTCTCCTGAAAGGGAAGGGAAAAGAGACCCAGTACTTC,CASSRLLKGKGKETQYF
NA,TRBV9,NA,TRBJ1-3,19,TGTGCCAGCAGCGTAGAGGGGCCCCCAGGGACCCCCGCTGGAAACACCATATATTTT,CASSVEGPPGTPAGNTIYF
TRBD2,TRBV7-9,NA,TRBJ2-3,14,TGTGCCAGCAGCTTAAGAGCGGGGGTAGATACGCAGTATTTT,CASSLRAGVDTQYF
TRBD1,TRBV29-1,NA,TRBJ2-3,17,TGCAGCGTTCGAAAGGCCCAAGGGGGCCTAATCACAGATACGCAGTATTTT,CSVRKAQGGLITDTQYF
TRBD1,TRBV5-6,NA,TRBJ1-2,18,TGTGCCAGCAGCTCCGCAAGAGGGGACCCGACAGGGGACTATGGCTACACCTTC,CASSSARGDPTGDYGYTF
NA,TRBV9,NA,TRBJ1-2,15,TGTGCCAGCAGCGTAGGGGGACCTACAGGGACGGGCTACACCTTC,CASSVGGPTGTGYTF
TRBD1,TRBV29-1,NA,TRBJ2-1,12,TGCAGCGCGGGGACAGATCTCAATGAGCAGTTCTTC,CSAGTDLNEQFF
NA,TRBV30,NA,TRBJ1-2,12,TGTGCCTGGAGGGGGGGGCCCTATGGCTACACCTTC,CAWRGGPYGYTF
TRBD1,TRBV25-1,NA,TRBJ1-4,16,TGTGCCAGCGCAAGGGCAGGGGGCGGTTCTAATGAAAAACTGTTTTTT,CASARAGGGSNEKLFF
TRBD2,TRBV15,NA,TRBJ2-1,18,TGTGCCACCAGCAGAGATAAAGGCCTAGCGGGAGCCCTCCATGAGCAGTTCTTC,CATSRDKGLAGALHEQFF
TRBD1,TRBV11-2,NA,TRBJ1-6,15,TGTGCCAGCAGCTTAAGGGGGCGCGGAAATTCACCCCTCCACTTT,CASSLRGRGNSPLHF
NA,TRBV27,once,TRBJ1-4,15,TGTGCCAGCAGTCCCTTATGGGGCGCTAATGAAAAACTGTTTTTT,CASSPLWGANEKLFF
NA,TRBV12-5,NA,TRBJ2-3,18,TGTGCTAGTGGTTTGACATCCCCGTCGGCTCGCCACACAGATACGCAGTATTTT,CASGLTSPSARHTDTQYF
TRBD1,TRBV6-1,NA,TRBJ1-2,14,TGTGCCAGCAGTAAGGGACAGGGGGCCTATGGCTACACCTTC,CASSKGQGAYGYTF
TRBD1,TRBV9,NA,TRBJ1-2,14,TGTGCCAGCGGGGATGGGACAGGCGACTATGGCTACACCTTC,CASGDGTGDYGYTF
NA,TRBV2,NA,TRBJ2-7,14,TGTGCCAGCAGTCCTCAGCATAGCTCCTACGAGCAGTACTTC,CASSPQHSSYEQYF
NA,TRBV12-2,NA,TRBJ2-7,14,TGTGCAAGTCGCCCCAGACAGGCTGTGGGGGAGCAGTACTTC,CASRPRQAVGEQYF
TRBD1,TRBV28,NA,TRBJ1-1,13,TGTGCCAGCAGACCATACAGGGGCGCTGAAGCTTTCTTT,CASRPYRGAEAFF
NA,TRBV7-9,NA,TRBJ2-3,14,TGTGCCAGCAGCCGCCGACAGGCTCAGGATACGCAGTATTTT,CASSRRQAQDTQYF
NA,TRBV18,NA,TRBJ1-5,12,TGTGCCAGCTCACCATCCAATCAGCCCCAGCATTTT,CASSPSNQPQHF
TRBD1,TRBV6-6,few,TRBJ1-2,16,TGTGCCAGCAGCTCCATGAAACCAGACAGGGAAGGTGGCTACACCTTC,CASSSMKPDREGGYTF
NA,TRBV4-1,NA,TRBJ1-1,13,TGCGCCAGCAGCCAAGCCGGGGCACCGAAAGCTTTCTTT,CASSQAGAPKAFF
TRBD1,TRBV29-1,NA,TRBJ2-7,13,TGCAGCGCCTCCGGGACAGGGACCGACGAGCAGTACTTC,CSASGTGTDEQYF
NA,TRBV19,NA,TRBJ1-4,14,TGTGCCAGCGCGACCTATGCAACTAATGAAAAACTGTTTTTT,CASATYATNEKLFF
NA,TRBV30,NA,TRBJ2-7,14,TGTGCCTGGAGTTACGCGGGACTGGCCTACGAGCAGTACTTC,CAWSYAGLAYEQYF
TRBD2,TRBV2,NA,TRBJ2-3,15,TGTGCCAGTGGACTAGCGGGACCCCCCACAGATACGCAGTATTTT,CASGLAGPPTDTQYF
NA,TRBV5-1,NA,TRBJ2-1,16,TGCGCCAGCAGCTTGATGGGGGGTAGCTCCTACAATGAGCAGTTCTTC,CASSLMGGSSYNEQFF
NA,TRBV7-9,NA,TRBJ2-1,15,TGTGCCAGCAGCAGCCGACAGGGACTCCCGGGTGAGCAGTTCTTC,CASSSRQGLPGEQFF
NA,TRBV2,NA,TRBJ1-5,14,TGTGCCAGCAGTGAAGGTTACAGGGATCAGCCCCAGCATTTT,CASSEGYRDQPQHF
NA,TRBV5-1,NA,TRBJ2-3,16,TGCGCCAGCAGCTTGGGACGGACCGATAGCACAGATACGCAGTATTTT,CASSLGRTDSTDTQYF
TRBD1,TRBV7-8,NA,TRBJ2-1,15,TGTGCCAGCAGCGAAGGGACAGGCTTTCGGAATGAGCAGTTCTTC,CASSEGTGFRNEQFF
NA,TRBV6-6,NA,TRBJ2-5,14,TGTGCCAGCAGTCACGCCCAGGGGAGGAAGACCCAGTACTTC,CASSHAQGRKTQYF
NA,TRBV20-1,few,TRBJ2-7,11,TGCAGTGCTCGAACAGGGTACGAGCAGTACTTC,CSARTGYEQYF
TRBD2,TRBV4-3,NA,TRBJ2-1,15,TGCGCCAGCGCGCTAGCGGGAGGGCCCGATGATGAGCAGTTCTTC,CASALAGGPDDEQFF
TRBD1,TRBV9,NA,TRBJ2-3,16,TGTGCCAGCAGCGCACGGACAGGGGACGCAGCAGATACGCAGTATTTT,CASSARTGDAADTQYF
NA,TRBV6-5,NA,TRBJ2-5,12,TGTGCCAGCAGTCCCAGGAGGGAGACCCAGTACTTC,CASSPRRETQYF
NA,TRBV19,NA,TRBJ2-5,14,TGTGCCAGTAGTATAACAGCTATACAAGAGACCCAGTACTTC,CASSITAIQETQYF
NA,TRBV18,once,TRBJ1-1,14,TGTGCCAGCTCACCACAAAACAGCGACACTGAAGCTTTCTTT,CASSPQNSDTEAFF
TRBD1,TRBV6-5,NA,TRBJ1-5,16,TGTGCCAGCAGTTCCGGGACAGGGTCGCCGAGTCAGCCCCAGCATTTT,CASSSGTGSPSQPQHF
TRBD2,TRBV10-2,NA,TRBJ2-1,15,TGCGCCAGCAGTGATGGGACTACTATAGTAGGTGAGCAGTTCTTC,CASSDGTTIVGEQFF
TRBD1,TRBV28,NA,TRBJ1-2,15,TGTGCCAGCAGTTTAGGGGGGAACAGGGGGCAGGGCTACACCTTC,CASSLGGNRGQGYTF
NA,TRBV7-7,few,TRBJ1-5,13,TGTGCTAGCAGCGATGGAGACAATCAGCCCCAGCATTTT,CASSDGDNQPQHF
NA,TRBV30,NA,TRBJ1-1,14,TGTGCCTGGAGTGTATTAGGGTCCGGCACTGAAGCTTTCTTT,CAWSVLGSGTEAFF
NA,TRBV5-1,NA,TRBJ1-5,15,TGCGCCAGCAGCTTGGACGGGAATTACAATCAGCCCCAGCATTTT,CASSLDGNYNQPQHF
TRBD1,TRBV15,NA,TRBJ1-5,16,TGTGCCACCAGCAGGGGACAGGGGGCGAGCAATCAGCCCCAGCATTTT,CATSRGQGASNQPQHF
TRBD1,TRBV5-1,NA,TRBJ1-5,14,TGCGCCAGCAGCGTCACAGGGGGGGATCAGCCCCAGCATTTT,CASSVTGGDQPQHF